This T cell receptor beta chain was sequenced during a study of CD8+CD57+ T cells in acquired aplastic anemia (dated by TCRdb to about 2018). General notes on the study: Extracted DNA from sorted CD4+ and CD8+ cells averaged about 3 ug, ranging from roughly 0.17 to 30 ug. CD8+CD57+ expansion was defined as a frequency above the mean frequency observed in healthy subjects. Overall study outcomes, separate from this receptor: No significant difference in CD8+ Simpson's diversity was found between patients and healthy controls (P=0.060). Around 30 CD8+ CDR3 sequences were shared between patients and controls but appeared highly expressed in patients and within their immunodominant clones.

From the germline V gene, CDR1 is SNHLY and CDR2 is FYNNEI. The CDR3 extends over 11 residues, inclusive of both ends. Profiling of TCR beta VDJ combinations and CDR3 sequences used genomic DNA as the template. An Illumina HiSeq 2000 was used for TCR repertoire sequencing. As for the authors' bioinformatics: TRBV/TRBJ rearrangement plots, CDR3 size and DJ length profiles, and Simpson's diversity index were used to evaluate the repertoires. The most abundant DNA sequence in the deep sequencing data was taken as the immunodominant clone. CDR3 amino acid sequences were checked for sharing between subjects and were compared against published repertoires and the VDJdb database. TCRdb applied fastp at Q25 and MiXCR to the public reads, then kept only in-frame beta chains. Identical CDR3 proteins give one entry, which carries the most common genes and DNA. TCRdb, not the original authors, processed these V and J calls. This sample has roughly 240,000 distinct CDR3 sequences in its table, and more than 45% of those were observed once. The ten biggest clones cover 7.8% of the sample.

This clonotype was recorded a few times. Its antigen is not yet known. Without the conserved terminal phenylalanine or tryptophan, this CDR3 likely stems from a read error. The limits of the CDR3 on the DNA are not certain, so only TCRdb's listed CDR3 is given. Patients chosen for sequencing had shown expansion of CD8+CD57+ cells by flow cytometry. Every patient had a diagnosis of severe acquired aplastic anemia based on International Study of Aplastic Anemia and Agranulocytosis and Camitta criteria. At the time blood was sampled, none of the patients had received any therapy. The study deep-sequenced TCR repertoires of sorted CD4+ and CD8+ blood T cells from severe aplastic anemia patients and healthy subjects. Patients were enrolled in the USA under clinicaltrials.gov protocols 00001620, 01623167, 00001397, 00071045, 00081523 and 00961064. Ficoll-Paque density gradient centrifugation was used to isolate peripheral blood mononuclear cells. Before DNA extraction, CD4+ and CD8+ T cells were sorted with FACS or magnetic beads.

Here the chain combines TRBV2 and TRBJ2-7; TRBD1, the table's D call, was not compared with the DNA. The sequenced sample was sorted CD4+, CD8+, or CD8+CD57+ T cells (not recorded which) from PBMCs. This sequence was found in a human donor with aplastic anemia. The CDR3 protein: CAISESGQGLT.